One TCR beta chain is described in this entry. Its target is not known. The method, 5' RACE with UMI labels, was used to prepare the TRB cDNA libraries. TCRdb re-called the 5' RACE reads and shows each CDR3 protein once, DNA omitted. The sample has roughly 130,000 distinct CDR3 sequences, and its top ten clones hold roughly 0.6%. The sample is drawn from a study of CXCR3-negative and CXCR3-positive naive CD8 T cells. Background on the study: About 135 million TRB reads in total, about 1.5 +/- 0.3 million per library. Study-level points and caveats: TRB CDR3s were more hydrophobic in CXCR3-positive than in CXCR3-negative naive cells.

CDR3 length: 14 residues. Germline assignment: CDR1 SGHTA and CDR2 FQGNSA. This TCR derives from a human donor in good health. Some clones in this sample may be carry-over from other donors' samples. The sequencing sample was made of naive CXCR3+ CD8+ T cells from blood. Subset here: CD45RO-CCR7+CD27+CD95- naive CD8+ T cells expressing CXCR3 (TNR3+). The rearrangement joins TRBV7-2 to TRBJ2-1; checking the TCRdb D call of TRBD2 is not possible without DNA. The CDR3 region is CASRSPRYPNEQFF.